Given below is one TCR beta chain in context. The record originates from a study of blood T cell repertoires in COVID-19. The CDR3 totals 15 residues. The V and J ends lost 3 bases and 1 base respectively, with 9 bases between them. Germline loops: CDR1 SEHNR, CDR2 FQNEAQ (reference sequence). The protocol was immunoSEQ multiplex PCR, while the TCRdb copy is restricted to in-frame clones and leaves out a portion. The sample shows 250,000 to 350,000 clones, 90% of them seen only once. This sequence was found in a man aged 55 to 70 who had recovered from COVID-19. Sequenced material: PBMCs or T cells enriched from blood (not recorded which). The rearrangement links TRBV7-9 to TRBJ2-2, with TRBD2 as a possible D gene (5 bases). The CDR3 DNA sequence: TGTGCCAGCAGCTTCCCTCGGGGGAACACCGGGGAGCTGTTTTTT. This codes for CASSFPRGNTGELFF. Filled out from reference TRBV7-9 and TRBJ2-2, the complete variable domain reads DTGVSQNPRHKITKRGQNVTFRCDPISEHNRLYWYRQTLGQGPEFLTYFQNEAQLEKSRLLSDRFSAERPKGSFSTLEIQRTEQGDSAMYLCASSFPRGNTGELFFGEGSRLTVL.